The 17 T cell receptor beta chains in this list originate from one sample, sequenced in a study of regulatory T cells in long-lasting Graves disease. Time point: newly diagnosed GD, antithyroid drugs for less than 3 months. Construction of the TCR library relied on RNA isolated from PBMCs. With iRepertoire HTBI primers and Arm-PCR of CDR3 regions, TCR beta libraries were built. A single record per CDR3 protein comes from TCRdb applying MiXCR to the multiplex PCR reads. Counted here are about 540,000 distinct CDR3 sequences, roughly 14% occurring once; the ten biggest clones make up roughly 9.7%. This sample was also put to use in a study of T cells in Graves' hyperthyroidism and ophthalmopathy.

This specimen was peripheral blood mononuclear cells (PBMCs), taken at new diagnosis, from a patient treated with antithyroid drugs. The receptors stem from a man aged 25 to 40 with Graves disease.

Here the CDR3 DNA reads TGTGCCAGCAGCATGTCTAGCGGGAGTACCCACGAGCAGTACTTC. Protein: CASSMSSGSTHEQYF. The V gene is TRBV7-2, the J gene TRBJ2-7; 10 positions agree with TRBD2. CDR3 size: 15 residues. CDR1 and CDR2 (germline): SGHTA, FQGNSA. With 5 bases clipped from V and 5 bases from J, the junction kept 9 bases outside the gene matches.

In its sample, this clonotype was seen a few times. This sequence joins TRBV30 and TRBJ1-2, with TRBD1 matching 7 bases. Trimming removed 5 bases from V and 4 bases from J; junction bases left unmatched: 7. This CDR3 contains 13 residues. Germline assignment: CDR1 GTSNPN and CDR2 SVGIG (reference sequence). This CDR3 reads CAWWGQTPYGYTF. In DNA form, the CDR3 reads TGTGCCTGGTGGGGACAGACACCCTATGGCTACACCTTC.

This clonotype was recorded at least ten times. One end of the junction varies from germline; a read error may be responsible. This chain joins TRBV5-1 and TRBJ2-7, with 9 bases that match TRBD1. CDR1 and CDR2 (germline): SGHRS, YFSETQ. This CDR3 is 14 amino acids long. The CDR3 region is CASSLSGQGYEQYF. For the CDR3, the DNA is TGTGCCAGCAGCTTGTCCGGACAGGGGTACGAGCAGTACTTC.

This clonotype was detected a few times. The V call is TRBV30, the J call TRBJ1-4; tentative D call: TRBD1 (6 bases). Germline assignment: CDR1 GTSNPN and CDR2 SVGIG (reference sequence). The CDR3 is 13 amino acids. The V end lost 2 bases, the J end lost 8 bases, and 12 bases lay between the germline ends. This CDR3 is CAWSSGHLEKLFF. CDR3 bases: TGTGCCTGGAGTTCGGGACACCTGGAAAAACTGTTTTTT.

This clonotype has more than one count but fewer than ten. The rearrangement links TRBV7-9 to TRBJ2-7, with 9 bases matching TRBD2. Germline values: CDR1 SEHNR, CDR2 FQNEAQ (reference sequence). With V trimmed by 3 bases and J by 4 bases, 19 bases remained unmatched. The length of the CDR3 is 19 residues. The CDR3 loop is CASSFLFAGGPFDVYEQYF. CDR3 bases: TGTGCCAGCAGCTTTCTGTTTGCGGGAGGGCCCTTTGATGTGTACGAGCAGTACTTC.

This chain joins TRBV24-1 and TRBJ1-5; maybe TRBD1 (5 bases). Germline-derived CDR1 and CDR2 are KGHDR and SFDVKD. This CDR3 spans 13 amino acids. Trimming cost V 1 base and J 9 bases, with 9 bases left between them. This CDR3 reads CATSDFAGRPQHF. CDR3 DNA sequence: TGTGCCACCAGTGATTTTGCGGGACGGCCCCAGCATTTT.

This clonotype was counted many times. The chain employs TRBV19 and TRBJ1-1, with a possible D match to TRBD1 (6 bases). With 7 bases removed from V and 3 bases from J, the gap between germline ends came to 18 bases. Germline V gives CDR1 LNHDA, CDR2 SQIVND (reference sequence). This CDR3 spans 15 amino acids. The CDR3 loop is CASTPPTGLDTEAFF. The CDR3 coding sequence is TGTGCCAGTACTCCTCCTACAGGGTTGGACACTGAAGCTTTCTTT.

This clonotype was counted many times. V and J are TRBV2 and TRBJ1-5, with 10 bases fitting TRBD1. Germline V gene data show CDR1 as SNHLY and CDR2 as FYNNEI. With 3 bases clipped from V and 7 bases from J, the junction kept 3 bases outside the gene matches. CDR3 length equals 14 residues. CDR3 protein: CASSDGDRGQPQHF. CDR3 DNA: TGTGCCAGCAGTGATGGGGACAGGGGACAGCCCCAGCATTTT. The full variable domain, completed using reference TRBV2 and TRBJ1-5, is EPEVTQTPSHQVTQMGQEVILRCVPISNHLYFYWYRQILGQKVEFLVSFYNNEISEKSEIFDDQFSVERPDGSNFTLKIRSTKLEDSAMYFCASSDGDRGQPQHFGDGTRLSIL.

This clonotype has ten or more counts. The rearrangement joins TRBV7-8 to TRBJ2-7, with 9 bases fitting TRBD2. V was clipped by 5 bases and J by 3 bases; unmatched bases: 8. The CDR3 covers 15 residues. Germline V gives CDR1 SGHVS, CDR2 FQNEAQ. CDR3 residues: CASSQGLAGIYEQYF. In nucleotides, the CDR3 is TGTGCCAGCAGCCAGGGCCTAGCGGGAATCTACGAGCAGTACTTC.

Many counts were recorded for this clonotype. The rearrangement joins TRBV7-2 to TRBJ1-5, with a possible D match to TRBD1 (5 bases). This CDR3 spans 16 amino acids. V lost 1 base, J lost 3 bases, and 13 bases lay in between. Per the germline V gene, CDR1 is SGHTA and CDR2 is FQGNSA. This CDR3 reads CASSLVSGTINQPQHF. CDR3 in DNA: TGTGCCAGCAGCTTAGTATCAGGGACGATCAATCAGCCCCAGCATTTT.

This clonotype has more than one count but fewer than ten. V usage is TRBV5-1 and J usage is TRBJ2-3; D possibly corresponds to TRBD2 (6 bases). Germline V gene sequence: CDR1 SGHRS, CDR2 YFSETQ. The V end lost 1 base, the J end lost 3 bases, and 12 bases lay between the germline ends. This CDR3 has 15 residues. The CDR3 here is CASSLRERGTDTQYF. In nucleotides, the CDR3 is TGCGCCAGCAGCTTGCGGGAGAGGGGAACAGATACGCAGTATTTT.

At least ten counts were recorded for this clonotype. The CDR3 DNA follows: TGTGCCAGCCTGGAGGGGATTGGTGAGCAGTTCTTC. This gives the protein CASLEGIGEQFF. V gene TRBV12-3 or TRBV12-4 combines with J gene TRBJ2-1; possible D gene TRBD2, 6 bases. V lost 8 bases and J 9 bases, leaving 14 bases between the germline ends. This CDR3 spans 12 amino acids.

This clonotype was counted at least ten times. This chain connects TRBV29-1 to TRBJ2-3; the D gene is possibly TRBD2 (5 bases). V was shortened by 3 bases and J by 4 bases, with 11 bases between the two germline ends. Germline loops: CDR1 SQVTM, CDR2 ANQGSEA. The CDR3 runs to 13 residues. CDR3 amino acids: CSVDSGWSDTQYF. In DNA, the CDR3 is TGCAGCGTTGACAGCGGTTGGTCAGATACGCAGTATTTT.

This clonotype was seen many times. This chain uses TRBV27 with TRBJ1-1, with D perhaps matching TRBD1 (6 bases). V lost 5 bases and J lost 3, with 10 bases in between. The CDR3 covers 13 residues. Germline V gives CDR1 MNHEY, CDR2 SMNVEV (reference sequence). The DNA for the CDR3 is TGTGCCAGCAGTAGACAGGTTTACACTGAAGCTTTCTTT. This gives the protein CASSRQVYTEAFF.

V and J are TRBV24-1 and TRBJ1-2; D is ambiguous. The CDR3 runs to 14 residues. The V gene lost 9 bases and the J gene lost 8 bases, with 21 bases spanning the gap. CDR1 and CDR2 (germline): KGHDR, SFDVKD. The CDR3 DNA reads TGTGCCACCGGGTGGGGAAGGTCTGACGGGGGCTACACCTTC. This gives the protein CATGWGRSDGGYTF.

This clonotype was counted at least ten times. The chain is built from TRBV29-1 and TRBJ2-7, with no clear D. The germline gives CDR1 SQVTM, CDR2 ANQGSEA. This CDR3 region has 11 residues. The V gene lost 1 base and the J gene lost 4 bases, with 5 bases spanning the gap. CDR3 amino acids: CSVEVAYEQYF. The CDR3 nucleotides are TGCAGCGTTGAAGTCGCGTACGAGCAGTACTTC.

In this sample, this clonotype turned up a few times. J is TRBJ2-7 and V is TRBV4-2, with a tentative D call TRBD2 (6 bases). The germline V and J ends were trimmed by 4 bases and 4 bases, with 17 bases remaining between them. CDR1 and CDR2 from the germline V gene are LGHNA and YNFKEQ. The CDR3 has 15 amino acids. CDR3: CASSPSRLGQYEQYF. The CDR3 DNA sequence: TGTGCCAGCAGCCCTTCGCGACTAGGACAATACGAGCAGTACTTC.